This T cell receptor (beta chain) is drawn from a study of CD8+ T cells in alopecia areata. Study results and limitations: Scalp data also include sequences from resident alphabeta T cells of normal skin.

Germline values: CDR1 MDHEN, CDR2 SYDVKM. Trimming left V 7 bases short and J 2 bases short, with 12 bases between. CDR3 size: 13 residues. The table lists this clone with a count of one. What it recognizes is unknown. Reverse transcription of extracted RNA yielded cDNA, which provided the sequencing template. Repertoires were generated with immunoSEQ multiplex PCR, while TCRdb's copy carries only in-frame clones and drops some. The profile shows 130,000 to 150,000 clones, 62% of them singletons. The sequencing input was CD8+ T cells sorted from blood. This TCR was sampled from a human donor in good health. The genes are TRBV28 and TRBJ2-7; D is possibly TRBD2 (6 bases). Here the CDR3 DNA reads TGTGCCAGCACGGAGGGATTAGCCTACGAGCAGTACTTC. It specifies CASTEGLAYEQYF.